The 15 T cell receptor beta chains below come from one sample, sequenced in a study of OX40 agonist ivuxolimab in advanced cancers. Some clones are missing from TCRdb's copy, which holds only in-frame ones; the method was immunoSEQ multiplex PCR. This sample has 22,000 or so clones; around 80% occur once, and the top ten carry 24%. Sequencing used CD4+ or CD8+ T cells sorted from blood, obtained in a trial of the OX40 agonist ivuxolimab. The receptors derive from an adult with an advanced solid tumor such as melanoma, head and neck, liver or kidney cancer.

This clone was detected a few times. The V and J genes are TRBV4-1 and TRBJ1-5; D uncertain. This CDR3 has 13 residues. Trimming removed 1 base at V and 6 bases at J, with 7 bases between. Germline assignment: CDR1 MGHRA and CDR2 YSYEKL. CDR3 region: CASSQVEGQPQHF. CDR3 nucleotides: TGCGCCAGCAGCCAAGTTGAAGGTCAGCCCCAGCATTTT.

V and J are TRBV2 and TRBJ2-3, with 11 bases matching TRBD2. The J segment lost 2 bases and the V segment lost 6 bases, leaving 4 bases of the junction unmatched. From germline, CDR1 is SNHLY and CDR2 FYNNEI. The CDR3 covers 15 residues. The chain's CDR3 is CASRAGLAATDTQYF. DNA of the CDR3: TGTGCCAGCAGAGCGGGACTAGCGGCCACAGATACGCAGTATTTT.

The rearrangement links TRBV5-6 to TRBJ2-2; no clear D gene. The V and J ends lost 1 base and 4 bases respectively, with 5 bases between them. Per the germline V gene, CDR1 is SGHDT and CDR2 is YYEEEE. The CDR3 runs 13 residues. CDR3 DNA: TGTGCCAGCAGCTTGCTCAGCACCGGGGAGCTGTTTTTT. Translated, it gives CASSLLSTGELFF.

V usage is TRBV9 and J usage is TRBJ1-4, with TRBD1 identical over 12 bases. The ends lost 3 bases at V and 8 bases at J; junction bases unmatched: 5. The CDR3 is 15 amino acids. Germline V gene sequence: CDR1 SGDLS, CDR2 YYNGEE. The CDR3 coding sequence is TGTGCCAGCAGCGGGGGACAGGGGGCAAGGGAAAAACTGTTTTTT. Its protein product is CASSGGQGAREKLFF.

The CDR3 DNA sequence: TGTGCCAGCAGTCTTCGGACTAGCGGGAGGGAAGAGACCCAGTACTTC. Protein: CASSLRTSGREETQYF. J is TRBJ2-5 and V is TRBV27, with TRBD2 matching 15 bases. The CDR3 length is 16 residues. Germline CDR1 reads MNHEY; CDR2 reads SMNVEV (reference sequence). V was clipped by 5 bases and J by 3 bases; unmatched bases: 4.

This clone is labeled medium-sized. The V call is TRBV5-1, the J call TRBJ2-1, with TRBD1 as a possible D gene (5 bases). Germline CDR1 and CDR2: SGHRS and YFSETQ. V dropped 0 bases and J dropped 5 bases, with 18 bases sitting between them. The CDR3 extends over 17 amino acids. The CDR3 region is CASSLAGPATENNEQFF. CDR3 DNA sequence: TGCGCCAGCAGCTTGGCCGGGCCCGCGACAGAAAACAATGAGCAGTTCTTC.

This clone was seen more than once but under ten times. The chain combines TRBV5-4 with TRBJ1-2; the D gene is possibly TRBD1 (5 bases). CDR3 size: 15 residues. Germline CDR1 and CDR2: SGHNT and YYREEE (reference sequence). V was cut by 6 bases and J by 3 bases, with 18 bases left in between. Here the CDR3 reads CASTLSGRGDYGYTF. The CDR3 bases are TGTGCCAGCACCCTTTCCGGCCGGGGGGACTATGGCTACACCTTC.

This clone was found a few times. This CDR3 reads CASIGYTF. The DNA of the CDR3 is TGCGCCAGCATCGGTTACACCTTC. J is TRBJ1-2 and V is TRBV10-1; D remains ambiguous. Trimming removed 7 bases from V and 11 bases from J, with 5 bases in between. Germline lookup yields CDR1 WNHNN and CDR2 SYGVQD (reference sequence). The CDR3 sequence is 8 residues long.

The chain uses TRBV9 and TRBJ2-1; 11 nucleotides line up with TRBD2. There are 18 residues in the CDR3. Germline-derived CDR1 and CDR2 are SGDLS and YYNGEE. V trimming: 2 bases; J trimming: 0 bases; junction bases outside the gene matches: 7. The CDR3 region is CASSVPSGRTSSYNEQFF. In nucleotides, the CDR3 is TGTGCCAGCAGCGTGCCTAGCGGGAGGACGAGCTCCTACAATGAGCAGTTCTTC. Variable domain in full (rest from reference TRBV9 and TRBJ2-1): DSGVTQTPKHLITATGQRVTLRCSPRSGDLSVYWYQQSLDQGLQFLIQYYNGEERAKGNILERFSAQQFPDLHSELNLSSLELGDSALYFCASSVPSGRTSSYNEQFFGPGTRLTVL.

The V call is TRBV6-5, the J call TRBJ2-1; 7 bases fit TRBD1. V gave up 5 bases and J gave up 5 bases; unmatched junction bases: 9. CDR3 size: 15 residues. CDR1 and CDR2 (germline): MNHEY, SVGAGI. The CDR3 sequence: CASSTRQGTNNEQFF. The CDR3 DNA is TGTGCCAGCAGTACCCGACAGGGAACTAACAATGAGCAGTTCTTC.

V gene TRBV4-1 combines with J gene TRBJ2-1; D tentatively fits TRBD1 or TRBD2 (5 bases each). Germline V gene sequence: CDR1 MGHRA, CDR2 YSYEKL. The CDR3 has 15 residues. Trimming pared 0 bases from V and 5 bases from J, leaving 11 bases between. CDR3 DNA sequence: TGCGCCAGCAGCCAAGACGGTCGGGGACACAATGAGCAGTTCTTC. This translates into CASSQDGRGHNEQFF.

This rearrangement joins TRBV27 to TRBJ2-2, with 8 bases lining up with TRBD2. This CDR3 comprises 17 residues. Per germline, CDR1 MNHEY and CDR2 SMNVEV (reference sequence). V was pared by 3 bases and J by 0 bases, with 6 bases of the junction left unmatched. This chain's CDR3 is CASSFEPSGPNTGELFF. In nucleotides, the CDR3 is TGTGCCAGCAGTTTTGAGCCTAGCGGGCCGAACACCGGGGAGCTGTTTTTT.

This clone was detected only once. V and J are TRBV5-1 and TRBJ2-7, with D maybe TRBD1 (6 bases). The germline CDR1 and CDR2 sequences are SGHRS and YFSETQ. This CDR3 has 15 amino acids. Trimming removed 1 base from V and 2 bases from J, with 13 bases in between. For the CDR3, the DNA is TGCGCCAGCAGCTTGAAACGGACAGACCCCTACGAGCAGTACTTC. This gives the protein CASSLKRTDPYEQYF.

V is TRBV2 and J is TRBJ2-5; 9 nucleotides agree with TRBD1. The CDR3 sequence is 12 residues long. The V gene's germline CDR1 is SNHLY and CDR2 FYNNEI. After removal of 6 bases from V and 4 bases from J, the junction contained 0 bases not matched to a gene. CDR3 residues: CASRGQGETQYF. The CDR3 DNA sequence: TGTGCCAGCAGGGGACAGGGAGAGACCCAGTACTTC.

The chain combines TRBV16 with TRBJ1-4; D perhaps matches TRBD1 (6 bases). Germline CDR1 and CDR2: KGHSY and FQNENV. The CDR3 is made up of 14 amino acids. Trimming shortened V by 6 bases and J by 5 bases, and 13 bases separated the two germline ends. The CDR3 sequence is CASRPGASNEKLFF. In DNA, the CDR3 is TGTGCCAGCAGACCGGGGGCGTCCAATGAAAAACTGTTTTTT.